This T cell receptor beta chain was identified in a study of T-cell memory formation after mild COVID-19. In the study overall: TCR clusters were largely donor specific. Study-wide results and limits: Some responding clones appeared in pre-infection memory, suggesting cross-reactive memory joined. Contracting clones localized mainly to CM and EM when CD4+ and mainly to EMRA when CD8+.

TCRdb reprocessed the 5' RACE reads via MiXCR and lists one record per CDR3 protein. The sample has about half a million distinct CDR3 sequences, about 20% seen once. In the case of this clonotype: Its target is unknown.

Germline CDR1 MNHNS, CDR2 SASEGT. The CDR3 is 13 residues long. V trimming: 2 bases; J trimming: 6 bases; junction bases outside the gene matches: 3. Sequencing was performed on PBMCs or a T cell subset sorted from them (not recorded which). The chain couples TRBV6-1 to TRBJ1-1; 7 nucleotides match TRBD1. This receptor was taken from an adult woman who had mild COVID-19 (a few samples of this study predate the infection). Cell type and time point are not known. Here the CDR3 reads CASSETGVPEAFF. The CDR3, as DNA: TGTGCCAGCAGTGAAACAGGGGTCCCTGAAGCTTTCTTT.